This passage covers 30 T cell receptor beta chains from one sample sequenced in a study of blood T cell repertoires in COVID-19. Assay: immunoSEQ multiplex PCR; the TCRdb copy retains only in-frame clones and omits some. The data contain 190,000 or so clones, about 87% of them seen just once; the ten biggest clones take up 2.7%. Sequencing input: peripheral blood. These receptors were collected from a man aged 35 to 55 with active or convalescent COVID-19.

V and J are TRBV3-1 (or the pseudogene TRBV3-2) and TRBJ1-4; D is ambiguous. V gave up 4 bases and J gave up 0 bases, with 15 bases separating them. Germline V gene sequence: CDR1 LGHDT, CDR2 YNNKEL (reference sequence). The CDR3 extends over 17 amino acids. CDR3: CASSPAGRTTTNEKLFF. The CDR3, as DNA: TGTGCCAGCAGCCCAGCGGGCAGGACCACAACTAATGAAAAACTGTTTTTT.

The J gene is TRBJ2-3, the V gene TRBV5-8, with D perhaps matching TRBD1 (5 bases). The V end lost 3 bases, the J end lost 6 bases, and 17 bases lay between the germline ends. The CDR3 has 15 residues. Germline CDR1 and CDR2: SGHTS and YDEGEE. The CDR3 DNA sequence: TGTGCCAGCAGCTCCGACAGTTGGTTTAGTGATACGCAGTATTTT. Its protein is CASSSDSWFSDTQYF.

In its sample, this clone was seen once. The J gene is TRBJ1-4, the V gene TRBV7-9; tentative D call: TRBD1 (6 bases). V was pared by 3 bases and J by 0 bases, with 14 bases between. This CDR3 is 17 amino acids long. The germline V gene has CDR1 SEHNR and CDR2 FQNEAQ (reference sequence). CDR3 amino acids: CASSLRDIKATNEKLFF. The CDR3 DNA sequence: TGTGCCAGCAGCTTGAGGGACATCAAGGCAACTAATGAAAAACTGTTTTTT.

This chain joins TRBV6-5 and TRBJ1-5; a weak D match, TRBD1 (5 bases). Germline V gene sequence: CDR1 MNHEY, CDR2 SVGAGI. V was cut by 5 bases and J by 4 bases, with 15 bases left in between. CDR3 length equals 15 residues. CDR3 loop: CASSTGGQGNQPQHF. The CDR3 region has the DNA TGTGCCAGCAGTACCGGGGGTCAGGGAAATCAGCCCCAGCATTTT.

The rearrangement joins TRBV6-6 to TRBJ1-6; 8 bases are shared with TRBD1. The CDR3 covers 15 residues. Germline V gene sequence: CDR1 MNHNY, CDR2 SVGAGI (reference sequence). Unmatched junction bases numbered 8, after V lost 7 bases and J lost 6 bases. The CDR3 DNA sequence: TGTGCCAGCACCACCGGGGACAGGAGTAATTCACCCCTCCACTTT. Translated, it gives CASTTGDRSNSPLHF.

The gene calls are TRBV7-2 and TRBJ2-4; maybe TRBD2 (7 bases). V lost 4 bases and J 5 bases, leaving 15 bases between the germline ends. CDR1 is SGHTA, CDR2 FQGNSA, per germline. CDR3 size: 15 residues. The CDR3 coding sequence is TGTGCCAGCAGCTCCCAAGGGGGGGGTGAAAACATTCAGTACTTC. It is translated as CASSSQGGGENIQYF.

The chain employs TRBV5-6 and TRBJ2-5; the match to TRBD1 covers 9 bases. The CDR3 covers 13 residues. After removal of 4 bases from V and 4 bases from J, the junction contained 2 bases not matched to a gene. Per germline, CDR1 SGHDT and CDR2 YYEEEE. Here the CDR3 DNA reads TGTGCCAGCAGCCCACAGGGGGCAGAGACCCAGTACTTC. Translation: CASSPQGAETQYF.

In the case of this clone: The same CDR3 can be traced to other DNA sequences in this sample. The chain has TRBV3-1 (or the pseudogene TRBV3-2) and TRBJ1-5; the D gene is possibly TRBD1 (6 bases). Trimming removed 3 bases at V and 1 base at J, with 7 bases between. The germline CDR1 and CDR2 sequences are LGHDT and YNNKEL (reference sequence). The CDR3 spans 14 residues. The CDR3 nucleotides are TGTGCCAGCAGCCAGGGACACAGCAATCAGCCCCAGCATTTT. It translates to CASSQGHSNQPQHF.

This chain uses TRBV27 with TRBJ2-7, with D possibly matching TRBD2 (7 bases). Germline-derived CDR1 and CDR2 are MNHEY and SMNVEV (reference sequence). V lost 2 bases to trimming and J lost 4 bases, with 18 bases between them. The CDR3 runs to 16 residues. CDR3 in amino acids: CASSLAPRGGVYEQYF. CDR3 coding DNA: TGTGCCAGCAGTTTAGCCCCGAGGGGGGGAGTTTACGAGCAGTACTTC.

CDR3 protein: CASSPGQGRNQPQHF. CDR3 in DNA: TGTGCCAGCTCACCGGGACAGGGGCGAAATCAGCCCCAGCATTTT. J is TRBJ1-5 and V is TRBV18, with 10 bases identical to TRBD1. This CDR3 is 15 amino acids long. After removal of 3 bases from V and 4 bases from J, the junction contained 3 bases not matched to a gene. Germline assignment: CDR1 KGHSH and CDR2 LQKENI.

This clone occurred once. The chain couples TRBV27 to TRBJ2-2; 12 nucleotides match TRBD2. CDR3 length: 15 amino acids. V lost 6 bases, J lost 8 bases, and 7 bases stayed unmatched. The germline V gene encodes CDR1 MNHEY and CDR2 SMNVEV (reference sequence). The CDR3 sequence is CASRASGGERGELFF. In DNA, the CDR3 is TGTGCCAGCAGGGCTAGCGGGGGGGAAAGAGGGGAGCTGTTTTTT.

This clone was recorded once. The chain recombines TRBV5-4 with TRBJ2-3, with 9 bases aligning to TRBD1. The CDR3 has 14 amino acids. CDR1 is SGHNT and CDR2 is YYREEE in the germline V gene (reference sequence). V lost 3 bases and J lost 2; bases outside the gene matches: 1. The CDR3, as DNA: TGTGCCAGCAGCTGGACAGGGGCCACAGATACGCAGTATTTT. This translates into CASSWTGATDTQYF.

The rearrangement joins TRBV3-1 (or the pseudogene TRBV3-2) to TRBJ1-3; perhaps TRBD1 as D (6 bases). The V and J ends lost 6 bases and 2 bases respectively, with 17 bases between them. Looked up from germline, CDR1 is LGHDT and CDR2 is YNNKEL (reference sequence). This CDR3 has 16 residues. CDR3 sequence (DNA): TGTGCCAGCAGTCCCAGGGGCCCCCGGGCTGGAAACACCATATATTTT. Its translation is CASSPRGPRAGNTIYF.

This clone was detected only once. This rearrangement joins TRBV10-3 to TRBJ2-2, with a possible D match to TRBD2 (5 bases). The CDR3 sequence is 15 residues long. Trimming removed 3 bases at V and 4 bases at J, with 12 bases between. Germline CDR1 and CDR2: ENHRY and SYGVKD. The CDR3 DNA follows: TGTGCCATCAGTGAAGGTGGAGGCACCACCGGGGAGCTGTTTTTT. Encoded protein: CAISEGGGTTGELFF.

The chain couples TRBV30 to TRBJ2-2, with D possibly being TRBD1 (6 bases). Germline V gene data show CDR1 as GTSNPN and CDR2 as SVGIG (reference sequence). The CDR3 covers 14 residues. V lost 4 bases and J lost 1, with 10 bases in between. CDR3 sequence (DNA): TGTGCCTGGAACAGGGAGTTGAACACCGGGGAGCTGTTTTTT. It is translated as CAWNRELNTGELFF. Looking up the rest from reference TRBV30 and TRBJ2-2 gives the full variable domain: SQTIHQWPATLVQPVGSPLSLECTVEGTSNPNLYWYRQAAGRGLQLLFYSVGIGQISSEVPQNLSASRPQDRQFILSSKKLLLSDSGFYLCAWNRELNTGELFFGEGSRLTVL.

V is TRBV6-6 and J is TRBJ1-4, with D unclear. The ends were cut back, 5 bases at V and 8 bases at J, with 12 bases in the middle. The CDR3 is made up of 13 amino acids. Germline values: CDR1 MNHNY, CDR2 SVGAGI (reference sequence). The CDR3 nucleotides read TGTGCCAGCAGTGCAGTTGAAAACGAAAAACTGTTTTTT. The encoded protein is CASSAVENEKLFF.

This chain connects TRBV5-1 to TRBJ1-2; 7 positions agree with TRBD1. Trimming cost V 4 bases and J 8 bases; bases outside gene matches: 8. The CDR3 is 13 amino acids. Germline V lookup: CDR1 SGHRS, CDR2 YFSETQ. The CDR3 loop is CASSQDRAKGYTF. The CDR3 coding sequence is TGCGCCAGCAGCCAAGACAGGGCCAAAGGCTACACCTTC.

This clone was seen only once. The chain uses TRBV7-9 and TRBJ1-1; 7 bases match TRBD1. Germline V gene sequence: CDR1 SEHNR, CDR2 FQNEAQ (reference sequence). The CDR3 length is 14 residues. The J segment lost 1 base and the V segment lost 5 bases, leaving 4 bases of the junction unmatched. In DNA form, the CDR3 reads TGTGCCAGCAGCCTGGGACAGTCGAACACTGAAGCTTTCTTT. As protein: CASSLGQSNTEAFF.

The J gene is TRBJ2-7, the V gene TRBV5-5; D possibly corresponds to TRBD1 (6 bases). Trimming left V 0 bases short and J 3 bases short, with 10 bases between. CDR1 and CDR2 from the germline V gene are SGHKS and YYEKEE (reference sequence). The CDR3 is 14 amino acids. CDR3 protein: CASSLDDRIYEQYF. The CDR3, as DNA: TGTGCCAGCAGCTTGGATGACAGGATCTACGAGCAGTACTTC.

The genes are TRBV4-2 and TRBJ1-4; 9 nucleotides line up with TRBD1. The V segment lost 7 bases and the J segment 4 bases; nucleotides outside the gene matches: 7. The CDR3 has 15 amino acids. In germline, CDR1 is LGHNA, CDR2 YNFKEQ. CDR3 residues: CASTPTGQGNEKLFF. CDR3 sequence (DNA): TGTGCCAGCACCCCCACGGGACAGGGTAATGAAAAACTGTTTTTT.

This clone is a singleton in its sample. The chain joins TRBV21-1 to TRBJ2-5; the tabulated D call, TRBD2, remains unverified against the DNA. TRBV21-1 is reported as a pseudogene. The length of the CDR3 is 14 residues. CDR3 sequence reads: CASRKTGLQETQYF. CDR3 nucleotides: TGTGCCAGCAGAAAGACGGGACTGCAAGAGACCCAGTACTTC.

This chain uses TRBV30 with TRBJ2-1, with a weak D call TRBD1 (5 bases). Germline CDR1 is GTSNPN and CDR2 is SVGIG (reference sequence). CDR3 length equals 12 residues. Trimming took 2 bases from V and 6 from J, leaving 8 bases between them. The DNA for the CDR3 is TGTGCCTGGAGTTCTCAGGGCAATGAGCAGTTCTTC. Residues: CAWSSQGNEQFF.

In this sample, this clone turned up a few times. This rearrangement joins TRBV5-1 to TRBJ1-6, with 8 bases lining up with TRBD1. The germline V gene has CDR1 SGHRS and CDR2 YFSETQ. The CDR3 sequence is 15 residues long. V gave up 4 bases and J gave up 7 bases; unmatched junction bases: 7. The CDR3 DNA reads TGCGCCAGCAGCGAAAGGGACAGGACAAATTCACCCCTCCACTTT. Translated: CASSERDRTNSPLHF.

The chain joins TRBV11-2 to TRBJ1-6; maybe TRBD1 (5 bases). The CDR3 sequence is 13 residues long. V was trimmed by 1 base and J by 12 bases, leaving 10 bases between them. In germline, CDR1 is SGHAT, CDR2 FQNNGV. CDR3 residues: CASSLAHGQPLHF. The CDR3 DNA is TGTGCCAGCAGCTTAGCCCACGGACAACCCCTCCACTTT.

This rearrangement joins TRBV29-1 to TRBJ1-2; 8 bases match TRBD1. V lost 7 bases and J lost 8; bases outside the gene matches: 9. Germline assignment: CDR1 SQVTM and CDR2 ANQGSEA. The CDR3 is made up of 12 amino acids. The CDR3 loop is CSADDRGGGYTF. The CDR3, as DNA: TGCAGCGCAGACGACAGGGGTGGGGGCTACACCTTC.

The chain has TRBV28 and TRBJ2-1, with unresolved D. Germline CDR1 and CDR2: MDHEN and SYDVKM. Deletions cut 3 bases from V and 6 bases from J, with 12 bases between. The CDR3 extends over 14 amino acids. CDR3: CASSFHQYPNEQFF. For the CDR3, the DNA is TGTGCCAGCAGTTTCCACCAGTATCCCAATGAGCAGTTCTTC. The full variable domain, in which reference TRBV28 and TRBJ2-1 provide the parts outside the CDR3, is DVKVTQSSRYLVKRTGEKVFLECVQDMDHENMFWYRQDPGLGLRLIYFSYDVKMKEKGDIPEGYSVSREKKERFSLILESASTNQTSMYLCASSFHQYPNEQFFGPGTRLTVL.

V gene TRBV30 combines with J gene TRBJ1-1, with D unresolved. The germline V gene has CDR1 GTSNPN and CDR2 SVGIG (reference sequence). Between the trimmed V and J ends, which lost 3 bases and 0 bases, there was a span of 8 bases. CDR3 length: 13 residues. The CDR3: CAWSPSLNTEAFF. The CDR3 DNA sequence: TGTGCCTGGAGCCCCAGTTTGAACACTGAAGCTTTCTTT.

The chain uses TRBV6-5 and TRBJ2-3; 7 bases line up with TRBD2. Germline values: CDR1 MNHEY, CDR2 SVGAGI. The CDR3 is 14 residues long. V was pared by 6 bases and J by 9 bases, with 12 bases of the junction left unmatched. CDR3 in DNA: TGTGCCAGCAGACGTAGCGGGCCGGGACGGACGCAGTATTTT. Protein: CASRRSGPGRTQYF.

This clone was observed once. The chain has TRBV28 and TRBJ2-6, with 9 bases lining up with TRBD1. The CDR3 is 15 amino acids. Trimming cost V 10 bases and J 0 bases; bases outside gene matches: 4. Germline V gives CDR1 MDHEN, CDR2 SYDVKM. CDR3 sequence: CAIGQGNSGANVLTF. CDR3 in DNA: TGTGCCATTGGACAGGGGAACTCTGGGGCCAACGTCCTGACTTTC. Combining the CDR3 with reference TRBV28 and TRBJ2-6 gives the whole variable domain DVKVTQSSRYLVKRTGEKVFLECVQDMDHENMFWYRQDPGLGLRLIYFSYDVKMKEKGDIPEGYSVSREKKERFSLILESASTNQTSMYLCAIGQGNSGANVLTFGAGSRLTVL.

Concerning this clone itself: Mismatch with germline at one junction end may stem from a read error. The rearrangement links TRBV7-7 to TRBJ2-1, with TRBD1 identical over 9 bases. The CDR3 has 13 residues. Germline V CDR1 and CDR2: SSHAT, FNYEAQ (reference sequence). CDR3 amino acids: CASSLGQGNEQFF. CDR3 nucleotides: TGTGCTAGCAGCTTGGGACAGGGCAATGAGCAGTTCTTC.